This TCR beta chain was profiled in a study of blood T cell repertoires in COVID-19. Background on the study: In each case, the material was cDNA or gDNA derived from T cells, B-cell-depleted T cells, or PBMCs.

Looked up from germline, CDR1 is LGHDT and CDR2 is YNNKEL (reference sequence). The CDR3 runs 17 residues. Trimming removed 0 bases at V and 4 bases at J, with 16 bases between. Original processing methods: Scientists estimated how many nucleated cells there were by amplifying reference gene primers. Method: immunoSEQ multiplex PCR; TCRdb's copy keeps in-frame clones and lacks some. That table is the source of V, J and clone size, and D and trimming were worked out from the DNA. The data show about 19,000 clones, approximately 91% seen once. This sequence joins TRBV3-1 (or the pseudogene TRBV3-2) and TRBJ1-3; D might be TRBD1 (5 bases). The sample taken for sequencing was peripheral blood. The TCR originated in a human donor in a cohort sampled during active COVID-19. The CDR3 is CASSQDWAGIQGNTIYF. The CDR3 coding sequence is TGTGCCAGCAGCCAAGATTGGGCAGGGATCCAAGGAAACACCATATATTTT.